This T cell receptor (beta chain) was captured by sequencing in a study of blood T cell repertoires in COVID-19. This clone was seen once. Sequencing was performed with immunoSEQ multiplex PCR; in TCRdb, only in-frame clones are kept and a portion is missing. The sample records about 280,000 clones, about nine tenths being singletons. The CDR3 contains 16 residues. Germline CDR1 and CDR2: MNHNY and SVGAGI (reference sequence). The V and J ends lost 3 bases and 5 bases, in that order; junction bases with no gene match: 6. This sequence was found in a man in his forties or fifties with acute or convalescent COVID-19. The V call is TRBV6-6, the J call TRBJ2-2; 10 positions match TRBD2. Material for sequencing was peripheral blood. CDR3 bases: TGTGCCAGCAGTTATGTCCCTAGCGGGGGAACCGGGGAGCTGTTTTTT. Protein product: CASSYVPSGGTGELFF.